The T cell receptor (beta chain) under discussion was sequenced for a study of blood T cell repertoires in COVID-19. Across the study: The United States, Italy and Spain supplied acute and convalescent COVID-19 samples.

Germline CDR1 is GTSNPN and CDR2 is SVGIG (reference sequence). V was clipped by 3 bases and J by 8 bases; unmatched bases: 15. This CDR3 is built from 15 residues. Participants were aged roughly 18 to 100 years from 20 to 30 US areas. Per the original methods: Amplification with reference gene primers provided the estimates of nucleated cell counts. Method: immunoSEQ multiplex PCR; TCRdb's copy keeps in-frame clones and lacks some. V and J calls and clone size are given by that table; D and trimming were obtained from the DNA. The sample lists fewer than 400,000 clones, 65% to 90% seen once, with about 4% in the top ten.

The clonotype was recovered from a man aged 25-45 years who had recovered from COVID-19. The sample was PBMCs or T cells enriched from blood (not recorded which). The rearrangement joins TRBV30 to TRBJ1-2; 7 bases fit TRBD1. CDR3 sequence: CAWSQTTGTAEGYTF. The CDR3 DNA follows: TGTGCCTGGAGCCAGACCACCGGGACAGCGGAAGGCTACACCTTC. Using reference TRBV30 and TRBJ1-2 for the parts outside the CDR3, the full variable domain is SQTIHQWPATLVQPVGSPLSLECTVEGTSNPNLYWYRQAAGRGLQLLFYSVGIGQISSEVPQNLSASRPQDRQFILSSKKLLLSDSGFYLCAWSQTTGTAEGYTFGSGTRLTVV.